A selection of T cell receptor beta chains follows, all from one sample in a study of blood T cell repertoires in COVID-19. Generated by immunoSEQ multiplex PCR, the TCRdb table keeps only in-frame clones and is missing some. Here the sample spans about 370,000 clones, roughly 90% being singletons. Sequencing used peripheral blood. The source of these receptors is a woman in her twenties or thirties with COVID-19, enrolled during active disease. Both conserved end residues are part of each CDR3. The D gene is left open where the match is weak. Size values are once, few and many counts, or a class for expanded clones, and some rows have none.

D | J | V | size | DNA | CDR3
. | TRBJ2-7 | TRBV4-3 | . | TGCGCCAGCAGCCAAGAGAACGAGCCCTCCTACGAGCAGTACTTC | CASSQENEPSYEQYF
. | TRBJ1-1 | TRBV24-1 | . | TGTGCCACCAGTCTACAGGGTTCAAACACTGAAGCTTTCTTT | CATSLQGSNTEAFF
TRBD1 | TRBJ1-1 | TRBV7-9 | few | TGTGCCAGCAGACGAGTCCGGACAGGGATGAACACTGAAGCTTTCTTT | CASRRVRTGMNTEAFF
. | TRBJ2-3 | TRBV2 | . | TGTGCCAGCAGTGAAGGGACAGCTAGCACAGATACGCAGTATTTT | CASSEGTASTDTQYF
TRBD2 | TRBJ2-1 | TRBV6-5 | . | TGTGCCAGCAGTTACTCCGCGGCGGGGGGTATGAATGAGCAGTTCTTC | CASSYSAAGGMNEQFF
. | TRBJ2-3 | TRBV11-3 | . | TGTGCCAGCAGCTTAGGGCGGATCTCCATCGGCACAGATACGCAGTATTTT | CASSLGRISIGTDTQYF
TRBD1 | TRBJ1-2 | TRBV29-1 | . | TGCAGCGTTGCACCAGGGGGCGACTATGGCTACACCTTC | CSVAPGGDYGYTF
. | TRBJ1-1 | TRBV7-9 | . | TGTGCCAGCAGCGAGGAGGTCTGGACTGAAGCTTTCTTT | CASSEEVWTEAFF
. | TRBJ2-3 | TRBV7-2 | . | TGTGCCAGCAGCTCCACAGGAAAACTCACAGATACGCAGTATTTT | CASSSTGKLTDTQYF
. | TRBJ1-4 | TRBV6-5 | . | TGTGCCAGCAGCGAGCCGGGACTCGGGGAAAAACTGTTTTTT | CASSEPGLGEKLFF
. | TRBJ1-2 | TRBV19 | . | TGTGCCAGTAGTCCTTGGGGCGGCAGCGACTATGGCTACACCTTC | CASSPWGGSDYGYTF
. | TRBJ2-1 | TRBV6-2/TRBV6-3 | . | TGTGCCAGCAGCATGACTTCGGAGCGGAATTGGGGTCATGAGCAGTTCTTC | CASSMTSERNWGHEQFF
TRBD1 | TRBJ1-2 | TRBV2 | once | TGTGCCAGCAGTGAACGGACAGGGAGTAACTATGGCTACACCTTC | CASSERTGSNYGYTF
TRBD1 | TRBJ1-5 | TRBV19 | . | TGTGCCAGTTGGGACAGGGTAGGCAATCAGCCCCAGCATTTT | CASWDRVGNQPQHF
. | TRBJ1-1 | TRBV6-4 | . | TGTGCCAGCAGCTACAGGGCCCAGAACACTGAAGCTTTCTTT | CASSYRAQNTEAFF
. | TRBJ1-6 | TRBV24-1 | . | TGTGCCACCAGTGATTTGATCACCCGGGATTCACCCCTCCACTTT | CATSDLITRDSPLHF
TRBD2 | TRBJ2-5 | TRBV2 | . | TGTGCCAGCAGCGTAGCGGGGGGGCCAGAGACCCAGTACTTC | CASSVAGGPETQYF
. | TRBJ1-5 | TRBV6-2/TRBV6-3 | . | TGTGCCAGCAGTCCCTGGACAGCTAATAGCAATCAGCCCCAGCATTTT | CASSPWTANSNQPQHF
TRBD1 | TRBJ1-1 | TRBV28 | few | TGTGCCAGCAGTTTCCTGGACAGGATGAACACTGAAGCTTTCTTT | CASSFLDRMNTEAFF
. | TRBJ2-5 | TRBV12-3/TRBV12-4 | . | TGTGCCAGCACAACAGCCGCATTGGAGACCCAGTACTTC | CASTTAALETQYF
TRBD2 | TRBJ2-1 | TRBV11-2 | . | TGTGCCAGCAGCACGCGACTAGCAGTCCACAATGAGCAGTTCTTC | CASSTRLAVHNEQFF
TRBD1 | TRBJ1-1 | TRBV3-1/TRBV3-2 | . | TGTGCCAGCAGCCGACAGGGGATGAACACTGAAGCTTTCTTT | CASSRQGMNTEAFF
TRBD1 | TRBJ2-4 | TRBV4-1 | once | TGCGCCAGCAGCCAAGATGGGGGGACAGGGGTAGCCAAAAACATTCAGTACTTC | CASSQDGGTGVAKNIQYF
. | TRBJ1-2 | TRBV28 | . | TGTGCCAGCAGTTTTCGCGGGGTGGGAGATGGCTACACCTTC | CASSFRGVGDGYTF
. | TRBJ2-2 | TRBV18 | . | TGTGCCAGCTCGTCGGGACAAACGAACACCGGGGAGCTGTTTTTT | CASSSGQTNTGELFF
TRBD2 | TRBJ2-1 | TRBV3-1/TRBV3-2 | few | TGTGCCAGCAGCCAAGATGGGGCACCGGGACTAGCGGGGGGAAGCCCCAATGAGCAGTTCTTC | CASSQDGAPGLAGGSPNEQFF
TRBD1 | TRBJ1-4 | TRBV5-4 | . | TGTGCCAGCAGCCGCGACAGGGGTGTTGGAGAAAAACTGTTTTTT | CASSRDRGVGEKLFF
. | TRBJ2-1 | TRBV24-1 | . | TGTGCCACTTGTGATCCTTCGGGGGAGCAGTTCTTC | CATCDPSGEQFF
TRBD1 | TRBJ2-2 | TRBV6-4 | . | TGTGCCAGTCGGGACAGAAACACCGGGGAGCTGTTTTTT | CASRDRNTGELFF
TRBD1 | TRBJ1-1 | TRBV29-1 | . | TGCAGCGTTGATAGAAAAGGACAGGGCCAAACTGAAGCTTTCTTT | CSVDRKGQGQTEAFF
TRBD2 | TRBJ2-3 | TRBV7-2 | . | TGTGCCAGCAGCTCAACGACTAGCAGACTCACAGATACGCAGTATTTT | CASSSTTSRLTDTQYF
. | TRBJ1-5 | TRBV19 | . | TGTGCCAGTAGTATAGATCCCCAGGTCCGACCCTTTAGCAATCAGCCCCAGCATTTT | CASSIDPQVRPFSNQPQHF
. | TRBJ1-1 | TRBV13 | . | TGTGCCAGCAGCTTAGCGGCGGGGGGCACTGAAGCTTTCTTT | CASSLAAGGTEAFF
TRBD2 | TRBJ2-5 | TRBV23-1 | . | TGCGCCAGCAGCCCCTCGGGGGCTAGCGGGAGGGAGAACCAAGAGACCCAGTACTTC | CASSPSGASGRENQETQYF
TRBD1 | TRBJ2-2 | TRBV11-3 | once | TGTGCCAGCAGCCGACAGGGGTTTTCCGGGGAGCTGTTTTTT | CASSRQGFSGELFF
TRBD2 | TRBJ2-5 | TRBV10-3 | . | TGTGCCATCAGTGAGTCCCGGACTAGCGGGCCACAAGAGACCCAGTACTTC | CAISESRTSGPQETQYF